Here is one T cell receptor (beta chain) with its context. The sample belongs to a study of cytomegalovirus exposure and HLA in healthy donors. Germline V gives CDR1 SGHVS, CDR2 FQNEAQ. The CDR3 totals 13 residues. The V end lost 2 bases, the J end lost 3 bases, and 8 bases lay between the germline ends. Libraries were prepared by immunoSEQ multiplex PCR; TCRdb keeps only in-frame clonotypes and omits some of them. Seen here are some 180,000 clones, approximately 86% observed once, and the top ten hold 6.5% to 7.5%. Sequenced material: PBMCs. The source of this sequence is a man under 40 in good health and CMV-seropositive. This chain connects TRBV7-8 to TRBJ2-7; D unresolved. The CDR3 DNA is TGTGCCAGCAGCTTATGGTCGGGCTACGAGCAGTACTTC. This codes for CASSLWSGYEQYF.